This T cell receptor beta chain was observed in a study of blood T cell repertoires in COVID-19. In the original analysis: Reference gene primers were amplified, and this amplification served to estimate nucleated cell counts. The protocol was immunoSEQ multiplex PCR, while the TCRdb copy is restricted to in-frame clones and leaves out a portion. D and trimming come from the DNA, and the V and J calls and clone size come from that table. This table holds roughly 200,000 clones, approximately 83% found once. Seattle-derived patients entered the study during active infection and were followed longitudinally. The sample was peripheral blood. This clonotype was obtained from a woman in her forties with COVID-19, enrolled during active disease.

CDR3 in amino acids: CASSIITGANVLTF. CDR3 DNA sequence: TGTGCCAGTAGTATAATCACTGGGGCCAACGTCCTGACTTTC. The rearrangement links TRBV19 to TRBJ2-6; D remains unclear. CDR3 length: 14 residues. Trimming took 2 bases from V and 2 from J, leaving 4 bases between them. The germline CDR1 and CDR2 sequences are LNHDA and SQIVND (reference sequence).